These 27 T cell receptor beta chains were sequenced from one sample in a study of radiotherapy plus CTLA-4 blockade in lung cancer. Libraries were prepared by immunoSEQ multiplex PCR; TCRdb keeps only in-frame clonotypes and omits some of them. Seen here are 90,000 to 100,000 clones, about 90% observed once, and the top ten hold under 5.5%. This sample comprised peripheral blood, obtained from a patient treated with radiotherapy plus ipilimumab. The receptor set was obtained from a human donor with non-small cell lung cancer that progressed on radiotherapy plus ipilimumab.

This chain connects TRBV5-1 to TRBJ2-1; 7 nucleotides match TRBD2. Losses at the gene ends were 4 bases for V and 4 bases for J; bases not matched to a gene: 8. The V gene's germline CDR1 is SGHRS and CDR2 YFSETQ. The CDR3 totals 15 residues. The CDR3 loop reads CASSPGVAGYNEQFF. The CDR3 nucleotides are TGCGCCAGCAGCCCCGGGGTAGCGGGTTACAATGAGCAGTTCTTC.

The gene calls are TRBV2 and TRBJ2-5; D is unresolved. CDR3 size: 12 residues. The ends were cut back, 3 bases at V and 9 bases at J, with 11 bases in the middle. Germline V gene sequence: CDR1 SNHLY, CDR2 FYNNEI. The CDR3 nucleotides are TGTGCCAGCAGTGACTCGTTGTTGCCCCAGTACTTC. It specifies CASSDSLLPQYF.

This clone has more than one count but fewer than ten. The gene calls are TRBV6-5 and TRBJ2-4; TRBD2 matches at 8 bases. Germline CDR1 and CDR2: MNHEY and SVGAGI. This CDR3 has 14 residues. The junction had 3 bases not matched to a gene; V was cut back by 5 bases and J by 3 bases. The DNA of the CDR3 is TGTGCCAGCAGTACCCTAGCGGGCAAAAACATTCAGTACTTC. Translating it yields CASSTLAGKNIQYF.

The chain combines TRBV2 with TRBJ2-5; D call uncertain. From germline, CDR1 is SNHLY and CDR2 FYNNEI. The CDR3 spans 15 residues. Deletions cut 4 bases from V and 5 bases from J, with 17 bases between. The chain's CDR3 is CASSVGPLKAETQYF. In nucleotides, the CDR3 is TGTGCCAGCAGTGTCGGCCCCCTCAAGGCGGAGACCCAGTACTTC.

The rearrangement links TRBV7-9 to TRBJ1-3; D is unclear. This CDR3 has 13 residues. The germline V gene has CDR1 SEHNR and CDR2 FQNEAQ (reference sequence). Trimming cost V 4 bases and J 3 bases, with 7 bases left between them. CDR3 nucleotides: TGTGCCAGCAGCTCTTCCGGTGGAAACACCATATATTTT. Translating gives CASSSSGGNTIYF.

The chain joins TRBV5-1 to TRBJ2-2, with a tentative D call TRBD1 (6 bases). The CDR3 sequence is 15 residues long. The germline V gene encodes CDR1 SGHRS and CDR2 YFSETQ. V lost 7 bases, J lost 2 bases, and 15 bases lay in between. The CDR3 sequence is CASSSRTANTGELFF. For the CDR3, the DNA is TGCGCCAGCTCATCACGGACAGCTAACACCGGGGAGCTGTTTTTT.

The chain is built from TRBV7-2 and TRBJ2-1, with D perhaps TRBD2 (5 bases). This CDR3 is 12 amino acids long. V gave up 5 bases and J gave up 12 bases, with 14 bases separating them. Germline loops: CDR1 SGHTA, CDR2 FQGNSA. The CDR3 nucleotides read TGTGCCAGCAGCCCAGGACTCCCTCCGCAGTTCTTC. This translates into CASSPGLPPQFF.

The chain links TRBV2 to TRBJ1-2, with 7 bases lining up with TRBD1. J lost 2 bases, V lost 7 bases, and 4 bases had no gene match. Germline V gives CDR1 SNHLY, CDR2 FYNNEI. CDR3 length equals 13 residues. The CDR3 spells CASTTDRNYGYTF. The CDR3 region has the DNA TGTGCCAGCACTACGGACAGGAACTATGGCTACACCTTC.

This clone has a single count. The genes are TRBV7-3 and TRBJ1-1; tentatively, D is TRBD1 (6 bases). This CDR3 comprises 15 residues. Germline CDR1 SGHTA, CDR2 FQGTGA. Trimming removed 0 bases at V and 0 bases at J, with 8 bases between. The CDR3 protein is CASSLTGGMNTEAFF. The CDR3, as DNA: TGTGCCAGCAGCTTAACGGGGGGCATGAACACTGAAGCTTTCTTT. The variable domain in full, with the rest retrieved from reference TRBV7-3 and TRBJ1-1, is GAGVSQTPSNKVTEKGKYVELRCDPISGHTALYWYRQSLGQGPEFLIYFQGTGAADDSGLPNDRFFAVRPEGSVSTLKIQRTERGDSAVYLCASSLTGGMNTEAFFGQGTRLTVV.

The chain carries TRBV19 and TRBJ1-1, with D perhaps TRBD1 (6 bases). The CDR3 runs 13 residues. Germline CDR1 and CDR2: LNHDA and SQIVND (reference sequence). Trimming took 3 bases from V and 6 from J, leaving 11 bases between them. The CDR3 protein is CASSIGQRSEAFF. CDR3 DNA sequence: TGTGCCAGTAGTATTGGACAGAGGTCTGAAGCTTTCTTT.

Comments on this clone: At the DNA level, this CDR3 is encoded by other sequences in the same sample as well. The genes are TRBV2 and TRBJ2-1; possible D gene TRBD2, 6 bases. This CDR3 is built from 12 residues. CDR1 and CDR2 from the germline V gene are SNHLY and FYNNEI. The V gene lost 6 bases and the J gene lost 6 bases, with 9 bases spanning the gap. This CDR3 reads CASRGGGNEQFF. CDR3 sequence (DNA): TGTGCCAGCAGGGGGGGTGGCAATGAGCAGTTCTTC.

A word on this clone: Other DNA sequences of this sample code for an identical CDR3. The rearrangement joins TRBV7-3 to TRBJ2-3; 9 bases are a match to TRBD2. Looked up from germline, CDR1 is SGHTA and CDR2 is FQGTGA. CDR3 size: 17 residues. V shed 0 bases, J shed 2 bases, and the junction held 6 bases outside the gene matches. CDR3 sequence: CASSLTGAGGPTDTQYF. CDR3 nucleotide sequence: TGTGCCAGCAGCTTAACGGGGGCGGGAGGGCCCACAGATACGCAGTATTTT.

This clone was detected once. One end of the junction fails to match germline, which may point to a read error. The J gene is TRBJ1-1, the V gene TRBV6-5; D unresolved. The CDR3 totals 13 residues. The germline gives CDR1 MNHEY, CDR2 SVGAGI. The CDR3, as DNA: TGTGCCGGCAGTAGCCATCCGAACACTGAAGCTTTCTTT. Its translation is CAGSSHPNTEAFF.

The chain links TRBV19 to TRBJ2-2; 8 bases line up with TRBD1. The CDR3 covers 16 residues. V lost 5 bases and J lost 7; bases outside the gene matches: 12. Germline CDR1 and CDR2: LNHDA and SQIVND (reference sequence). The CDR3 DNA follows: TGTGCCAGTAGTCTGATATTAGGACAGGGTAGCGGGGAGCTGTTTTTT. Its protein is CASSLILGQGSGELFF.

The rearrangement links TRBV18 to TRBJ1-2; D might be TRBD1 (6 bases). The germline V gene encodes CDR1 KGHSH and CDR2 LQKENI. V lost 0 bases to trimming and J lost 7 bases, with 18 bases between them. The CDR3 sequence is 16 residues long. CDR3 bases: TGTGCCAGCTCACCACCGCCTAACCCGGGGGGCACTGGCTACACCTTC. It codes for CASSPPPNPGGTGYTF.

CDR3 sequence: CASSQRGLGETQYF. CDR3 bases: TGCGCCAGCAGCCAGCGGGGCCTCGGGGAGACCCAGTACTTC. This sequence joins TRBV4-1 and TRBJ2-5, with D tentatively TRBD2 (6 bases). CDR3 length equals 14 residues. Germline V gives CDR1 MGHRA, CDR2 YSYEKL. Trimming pared 3 bases from V and 5 bases from J, leaving 13 bases between.

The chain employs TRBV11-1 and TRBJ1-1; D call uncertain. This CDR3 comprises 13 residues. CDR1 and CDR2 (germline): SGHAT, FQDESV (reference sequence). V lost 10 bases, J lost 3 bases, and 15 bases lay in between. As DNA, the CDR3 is TGTGCCACCTCAAGGGAAGGATACACTGAAGCTTTCTTT. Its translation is CATSREGYTEAFF.

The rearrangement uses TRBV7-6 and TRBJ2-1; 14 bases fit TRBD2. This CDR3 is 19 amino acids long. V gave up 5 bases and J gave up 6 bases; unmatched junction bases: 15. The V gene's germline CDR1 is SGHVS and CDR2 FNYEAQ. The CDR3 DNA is TGTGCCAGCAGCCCCCAAAGACTAGCGGGAGGGATTTTTTTCAATGAGCAGTTCTTC. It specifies CASSPQRLAGGIFFNEQFF.

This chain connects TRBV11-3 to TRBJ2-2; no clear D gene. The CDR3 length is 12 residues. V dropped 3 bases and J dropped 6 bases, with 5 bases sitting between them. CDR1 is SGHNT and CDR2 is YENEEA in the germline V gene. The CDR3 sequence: CASSFRSGELFF. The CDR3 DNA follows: TGTGCCAGCAGCTTTAGGTCCGGGGAGCTGTTTTTT.

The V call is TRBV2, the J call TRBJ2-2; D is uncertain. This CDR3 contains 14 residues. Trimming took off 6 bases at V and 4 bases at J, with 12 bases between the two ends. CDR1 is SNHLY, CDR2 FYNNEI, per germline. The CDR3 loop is CASRVDLSTGELFF. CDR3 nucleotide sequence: TGTGCCAGCAGAGTAGACTTATCCACCGGGGAGCTGTTTTTT.

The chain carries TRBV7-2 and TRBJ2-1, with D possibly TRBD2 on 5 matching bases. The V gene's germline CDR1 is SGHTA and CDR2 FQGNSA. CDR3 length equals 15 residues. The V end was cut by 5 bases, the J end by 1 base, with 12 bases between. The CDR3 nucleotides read TGTGCCAGCAGCCGCAACGGAGGATCCTACAATGAGCAGTTCTTC. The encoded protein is CASSRNGGSYNEQFF.

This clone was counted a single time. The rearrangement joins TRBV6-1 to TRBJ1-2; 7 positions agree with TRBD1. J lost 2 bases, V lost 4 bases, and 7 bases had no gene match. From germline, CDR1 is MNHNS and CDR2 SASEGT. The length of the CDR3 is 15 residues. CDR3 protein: CASSVGQTENYGYTF. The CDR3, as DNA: TGTGCCAGCAGTGTGGGACAGACCGAAAACTATGGCTACACCTTC.

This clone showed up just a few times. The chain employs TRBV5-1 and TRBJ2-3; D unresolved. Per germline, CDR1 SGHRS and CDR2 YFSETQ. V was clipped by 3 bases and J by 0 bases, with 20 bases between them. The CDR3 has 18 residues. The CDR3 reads CASSSTPPGRTSTDTQYF. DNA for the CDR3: TGCGCCAGCAGCTCGACCCCTCCCGGTAGAACCAGCACAGATACGCAGTATTTT.

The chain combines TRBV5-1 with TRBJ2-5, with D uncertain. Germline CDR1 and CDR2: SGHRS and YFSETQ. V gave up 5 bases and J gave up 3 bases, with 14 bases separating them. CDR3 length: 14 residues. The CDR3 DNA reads TGCGCCAGCAGTTCTGCGCGCGGAAAAGAGACCCAGTACTTC. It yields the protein CASSSARGKETQYF.

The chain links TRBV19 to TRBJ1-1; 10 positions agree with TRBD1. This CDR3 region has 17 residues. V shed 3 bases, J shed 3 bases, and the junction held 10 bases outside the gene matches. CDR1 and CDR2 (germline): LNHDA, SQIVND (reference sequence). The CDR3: CASSIRQGAKLDTEAFF. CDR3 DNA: TGTGCCAGTAGTATTAGACAGGGGGCGAAGTTGGACACTGAAGCTTTCTTT.

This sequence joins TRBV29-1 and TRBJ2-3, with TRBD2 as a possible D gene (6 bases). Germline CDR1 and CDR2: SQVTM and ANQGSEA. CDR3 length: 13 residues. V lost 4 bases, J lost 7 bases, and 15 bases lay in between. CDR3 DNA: TGCAGCGTTGCGGGGACTGGTACAAATACGCAGTATTTT. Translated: CSVAGTGTNTQYF.

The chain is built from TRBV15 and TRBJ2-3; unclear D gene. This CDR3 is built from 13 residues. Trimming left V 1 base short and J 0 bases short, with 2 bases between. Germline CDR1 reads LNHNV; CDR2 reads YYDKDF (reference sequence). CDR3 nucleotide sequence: TGTGCCACCAGCAGAGTGAGCACAGATACGCAGTATTTT. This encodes CATSRVSTDTQYF.